Sequencing of this TCR beta chain was carried out in a study of blood T cell repertoires in COVID-19. Study as a whole: Sites across the United States, Italy and Spain contributed samples from acute and convalescent COVID-19.

Original handling: Nucleated cell counts were estimated from reference gene primer amplification. Using immunoSEQ multiplex PCR, the repertoire was profiled, and TCRdb retains in-frame clones only, with some absent. The V and J calls and clone size were taken over from that table, and D and trimming were inferred from the DNA. The table lists a few hundred thousand clones, 85% to 90% of them singletons. CDR3 size: 15 residues. Germline CDR1 SGHTA, CDR2 FQGNSA. Unmatched junction bases numbered 4, after V lost 2 bases and J lost 4 bases. This receptor was taken from a woman aged 18-29 years who had recovered from COVID-19. The genes are TRBV7-2 and TRBJ2-1, with 8 positions matching TRBD1. The sequenced material came from PBMCs or T cells enriched from blood (not recorded which). The CDR3 region has the DNA TGTGCCAGCAGCTTACAGGGGGCGACATACAATGAGCAGTTCTTC. Encoded protein: CASSLQGATYNEQFF. The whole variable domain, filled in from reference TRBV7-2 and TRBJ2-1, reads GAGVSQSPSNKVTEKGKDVELRCDPISGHTALYWYRQSLGQGLEFLIYFQGNSAPDKSGLPSDRFSAERTGGSVSTLTIQRTQQEDSAVYLCASSLQGATYNEQFFGPGTRLTVL.